This entry describes one T cell receptor (beta chain). This specimen belongs to a study of T cell changes during pregnancy in multiple sclerosis. Repertoires were generated with immunoSEQ multiplex PCR, while TCRdb's copy carries only in-frame clones and drops some. Of 49,000 or so clones in the sample, roughly nine tenths were seen once. There are 15 residues in the CDR3. Germline V gene lookup returns CDR1 LNHDA and CDR2 SQIVND (reference sequence). Germline trimming cut 5 bases from V and 10 bases from J; bases unmatched to any gene: 8. The receptor was derived from a female donor in good health, enrolled as a control in a pregnancy study. This sequence joins TRBV19 and TRBJ2-1, with 13 bases that match TRBD2. The material was CD4+ T cells from peripheral blood mononuclear cells, obtained in the second trimester of pregnancy. The CDR3 region has the DNA TGTGCCAGTAGTGTAGGACTAGCGGGGGAAGGGGAGCAGTTCTTC. It yields the protein CASSVGLAGEGEQFF.